This T cell receptor beta chain was observed in a study of T-cell reconstitution after alpha-beta-depleted transplantation in children. Preparation of the TCRbeta library was carried out with unique molecular identifiers. TCRdb reprocessed the PCR reads via MiXCR and lists one record per CDR3 protein. The sample consists of approximately 270,000 distinct CDR3 sequences, almost 10% of them appearing once. The V and J ends lost 6 bases and 3 bases respectively, with 8 bases between them. Per germline, CDR1 KGHDR and CDR2 SFDVKD. There are 13 residues in the CDR3. The chain is built from TRBV24-1 and TRBJ2-1; D is perhaps TRBD1 or TRBD2 (5 bases each). The receptor was derived from a human donor who donated a stem cell graft to a child with SCID. The material sequenced was PBMCs from the stem cell graft donor, taken from the stem cell graft. The CDR3 here is CATSTGLYNEQFF. The CDR3 coding sequence is TGTGCCACCAGTACAGGACTCTACAATGAGCAGTTCTTC.